This passage covers 21 T cell receptor beta chains from one sample sequenced in a study of Ad26.COV2.S vaccination and SARS-CoV-2 variants. TCRdb's table, derived via immunoSEQ multiplex PCR, lists solely in-frame clones and lacks some. The table records 150,000 to 200,000 clones, around 85% of them present only once. Source: peripheral blood, taken after recovery from COVID-19. The receptors shown here come from a human donor who had recovered from COVID-19.

The V and J genes are TRBV5-4 and TRBJ2-5; TRBD2 might be the D (5 bases). CDR1 is SGHNT, CDR2 YYREEE, per germline (reference sequence). Trimming shortened V by 2 bases and J by 4 bases, and 18 bases separated the two germline ends. The CDR3 is 16 amino acids. The CDR3 here is CASSLGGSRSRETQYF. CDR3 bases: TGTGCCAGCAGCTTAGGTGGGAGTCGGTCGCGAGAGACCCAGTACTTC.

This clone was counted only a few times. This chain connects TRBV7-8 to TRBJ2-3; D not certain. Trimming took 2 bases from V and 0 from J, leaving 9 bases between them. This CDR3 region has 15 residues. Per germline, CDR1 SGHVS and CDR2 FQNEAQ. This CDR3 is CASSLRGPSTDTQYF. CDR3 sequence (DNA): TGTGCCAGCAGCTTACGCGGACCTAGCACAGATACGCAGTATTTT.

This chain links TRBV24-1 with TRBJ2-7, with D perhaps given as TRBD1 or TRBD2 (7 bases each). The CDR3 runs 15 residues. V shed 5 bases and J shed 5 bases, with 18 bases lying between them. From germline, CDR1 is KGHDR and CDR2 SFDVKD. The CDR3: CATSVPQGGGHEQYF. The CDR3 coding sequence is TGTGCCACCAGTGTCCCACAGGGAGGGGGCCACGAGCAGTACTTC.

This clone was counted between two and nine times. The identical CDR3 is also encoded by other nucleotide sequences in the sample. The chain has TRBV29-1 and TRBJ2-7; D ambiguous. This CDR3 comprises 11 residues. V was cut by 4 bases and J by 4 bases, with 8 bases left in between. Germline CDR1 SQVTM, CDR2 ANQGSEA. The CDR3: CSVGGAYEQYF. CDR3 DNA sequence: TGCAGCGTTGGGGGTGCATACGAGCAGTACTTC.

On this clone: Other DNA sequences in the same sample also yield this CDR3. The rearrangement uses TRBV19 and TRBJ2-1; TRBD2 agrees at 10 bases. The CDR3 length is 18 residues. The germline gives CDR1 LNHDA, CDR2 SQIVND (reference sequence). V lost 3 bases and J lost 2; bases outside the gene matches: 10. In nucleotides, the CDR3 is TGTGCCAGTAGTATGGCCGGCCTAGCGGGGGATACCTACAATGAGCAGTTCTTC. It is translated as CASSMAGLAGDTYNEQFF.

The chain employs TRBV5-1 and TRBJ1-2; perhaps TRBD1 as D (6 bases). V dropped 4 bases and J dropped 7 bases, with 14 bases sitting between them. From germline, CDR1 is SGHRS and CDR2 YFSETQ. The CDR3 is 13 amino acids. The DNA of the CDR3 is TGCGCCAGCAGCGAGACAGGCAGGCTTGGCTACACCTTC. This codes for CASSETGRLGYTF.

V is TRBV10-3 and J is TRBJ2-7; tentative D call: TRBD2 (6 bases). V was cut by 4 bases and J by 3 bases, with 13 bases left in between. The CDR3 has 14 residues. The germline CDR1 and CDR2 sequences are ENHRY and SYGVKD. The CDR3 nucleotides read TGTGCCATCAGTGGGATTAGCGGCAACTACGAGCAGTACTTC. Translating gives CAISGISGNYEQYF.

This chain links TRBV6-6 with TRBJ1-2, with TRBD1 identical over 7 bases. CDR3 size: 14 residues. The germline gives CDR1 MNHNY, CDR2 SVGAGI (reference sequence). The trim removed 5 bases at V and 2 bases at J, leaving 5 bases unmatched. CDR3 in DNA: TGTGCCAGCAGTCCCAACAGGGGCAACTATGGCTACACCTTC. Its translation is CASSPNRGNYGYTF.

The V and J genes are TRBV5-1 and TRBJ2-1, with 9 bases lining up with TRBD2. CDR1 and CDR2 (germline): SGHRS, YFSETQ. The ends lost 4 bases at V and 4 bases at J; junction bases unmatched: 6. There are 15 residues in the CDR3. The CDR3 region is CASSPGLASYNEQFF. For the CDR3, the DNA is TGCGCCAGCAGCCCCGGACTAGCGTCATACAATGAGCAGTTCTTC.

This clone was detected once. This sequence joins TRBV29-1 and TRBJ2-7, with D tentatively TRBD1 (5 bases). This CDR3 spans 14 amino acids. The ends were cut back, 3 bases at V and 0 bases at J, with 12 bases in the middle. Germline CDR1 SQVTM, CDR2 ANQGSEA. For the CDR3, the DNA is TGCAGCGTTGATCGCCAGGGAAGCTCCTACGAGCAGTACTTC. This encodes CSVDRQGSSYEQYF.

This clone was observed once. This chain's CDR3 is CATSNSHSGGQPDTQYF. The CDR3 bases are TGTGCCACCAGCAACTCCCATAGCGGGGGCCAACCAGATACGCAGTATTTT. The chain combines TRBV15 with TRBJ2-3; 9 bases line up with TRBD2. This CDR3 spans 17 amino acids. In germline, CDR1 is LNHNV, CDR2 YYDKDF (reference sequence). With V trimmed by 4 bases and J by 4 bases, 12 bases remained unmatched.

This clone was counted between two and nine times. V gene TRBV6-2 or TRBV6-3 combines with J gene TRBJ2-2; D remains ambiguous. CDR3 length: 17 residues. V was trimmed by 4 bases and J by 0 bases, leaving 15 bases between them. CDR1 is MNHEY and CDR2 is SVGEGT in the germline V gene. The CDR3 loop reads CASSSLIGKANTGELFF. CDR3 DNA: TGTGCCAGCAGTTCCCTGATTGGGAAGGCGAACACCGGGGAGCTGTTTTTT.

The V and J genes are TRBV7-3 and TRBJ2-2; D may be TRBD2 (6 bases). Germline-derived CDR1 and CDR2 are SGHTA and FQGTGA. Trimming shortened V by 3 bases and J by 8 bases, and 10 bases separated the two germline ends. The CDR3 spans 13 residues. The CDR3 DNA follows: TGTGCCAGCAGCTTGACTAGGGAAGGGGAGCTGTTTTTT. Encoded protein: CASSLTREGELFF. Variable domain in full (rest from reference TRBV7-3 and TRBJ2-2): GAGVSQTPSNKVTEKGKYVELRCDPISGHTALYWYRQSLGQGPEFLIYFQGTGAADDSGLPNDRFFAVRPEGSVSTLKIQRTERGDSAVYLCASSLTREGELFFGEGSRLTVL.

V is TRBV2 and J is TRBJ1-4; D ambiguous. With 8 bases removed from V and 8 bases from J, the gap between germline ends came to 15 bases. This CDR3 is 13 amino acids long. CDR1 is SNHLY, CDR2 FYNNEI, per germline. This CDR3 is CASRGTIKEKLFF. The CDR3 DNA reads TGTGCCAGCCGAGGAACCATTAAGGAAAAACTGTTTTTT.

The chain links TRBV2 to TRBJ1-2; 7 bases map to TRBD1. The germline V gene has CDR1 SNHLY and CDR2 FYNNEI. The junction had 9 bases not matched to a gene; V was cut back by 2 bases and J by 0 bases. The CDR3 is 17 residues long. CDR3 region: CASSELQGPKPNYGYTF. Here the CDR3 DNA reads TGTGCCAGCAGTGAACTACAGGGGCCCAAACCTAACTATGGCTACACCTTC.

The rearrangement joins TRBV7-3 to TRBJ2-5, with 8 bases identical to TRBD2. The germline CDR1 and CDR2 sequences are SGHTA and FQGTGA. V dropped 5 bases and J dropped 1; count of bases not matched to a gene: 6. The CDR3 consists of 15 residues. The CDR3 sequence: CASSPFGGAQETQYF. The CDR3 DNA sequence: TGTGCCAGCAGCCCTTTCGGGGGGGCCCAAGAGACCCAGTACTTC.

The chain's CDR3 is CAISVRGEDEQYF. The CDR3, as DNA: TGTGCCATCAGTGTGAGGGGGGAGGACGAGCAGTACTTC. The chain recombines TRBV10-3 with TRBJ2-7; tentatively, D is TRBD1 or TRBD2 (6 bases each). Germline-derived CDR1 and CDR2 are ENHRY and SYGVKD. This CDR3 is 13 amino acids long. Trimming pared 4 bases from V and 5 bases from J, leaving 12 bases between.

The chain joins TRBV6-1 to TRBJ2-5; D unresolved. V lost 1 base and J lost 5, with 5 bases in between. The CDR3 is 12 amino acids. CDR1 and CDR2 (germline): MNHNS, SASEGT. The CDR3 DNA is TGTGCCAGCAGTGAAGTCGGGGAGACCCAGTACTTC. Encoded protein: CASSEVGETQYF.

The gene calls are TRBV4-1 and TRBJ1-2; TRBD1 might be the D (5 bases). Germline values: CDR1 MGHRA, CDR2 YSYEKL. Trimming left V 5 bases short and J 2 bases short, with 9 bases between. CDR3 length: 13 amino acids. As DNA, the CDR3 is TGCGCCAGCAGCTGGGACCAAAACTATGGCTACACCTTC. Its protein is CASSWDQNYGYTF.

This rearrangement joins TRBV7-2 to TRBJ2-1; 9 nucleotides match TRBD2. Germline CDR1 is SGHTA and CDR2 is FQGNSA. The CDR3 runs to 18 residues. The trim removed 5 bases at V and 0 bases at J, leaving 11 bases unmatched. In DNA form, the CDR3 reads TGTGCCAGCAGCCAAGGGACTAGCAGAACGAGCTCCTACAATGAGCAGTTCTTC. Translation: CASSQGTSRTSSYNEQFF.

On this clone itself: This same CDR3 is encoded by further DNA sequences in the sample. The rearrangement uses TRBV23-1 and TRBJ2-2, with D unclear. TRBV23-1 is identified as an open reading frame with a role that is uncertain. This CDR3 has 14 amino acids. Trimming shortened V by 4 bases and J by 5 bases, and 11 bases separated the two germline ends. Here the CDR3 reads CASSRWRYTGELFF. CDR3 in DNA: TGCGCCAGCAGTCGTTGGAGATATACCGGGGAGCTGTTTTTT.